The present entry profiles one TCR beta chain with its context. Generated by immunoSEQ multiplex PCR, the TCRdb table keeps only in-frame clones and is missing some. This table has a few hundred thousand clones, around 90% appearing once. The sample comes from a study of blood T cell repertoires in COVID-19. The sequencing input was peripheral blood. The clonotype comes from a woman aged 55 to 70 with COVID-19, enrolled during active disease.

DNA for the CDR3: TGTGCCAGCAGACTTGACGGGATGAACACTGAAGCTTTCTTT. It is translated as CASRLDGMNTEAFF. The chain recombines TRBV6-5 with TRBJ1-1; D is unclear. The germline gives CDR1 MNHEY, CDR2 SVGAGI. The V end was cut by 6 bases, the J end by 0 bases, with 11 bases between. The CDR3 is 14 residues long.